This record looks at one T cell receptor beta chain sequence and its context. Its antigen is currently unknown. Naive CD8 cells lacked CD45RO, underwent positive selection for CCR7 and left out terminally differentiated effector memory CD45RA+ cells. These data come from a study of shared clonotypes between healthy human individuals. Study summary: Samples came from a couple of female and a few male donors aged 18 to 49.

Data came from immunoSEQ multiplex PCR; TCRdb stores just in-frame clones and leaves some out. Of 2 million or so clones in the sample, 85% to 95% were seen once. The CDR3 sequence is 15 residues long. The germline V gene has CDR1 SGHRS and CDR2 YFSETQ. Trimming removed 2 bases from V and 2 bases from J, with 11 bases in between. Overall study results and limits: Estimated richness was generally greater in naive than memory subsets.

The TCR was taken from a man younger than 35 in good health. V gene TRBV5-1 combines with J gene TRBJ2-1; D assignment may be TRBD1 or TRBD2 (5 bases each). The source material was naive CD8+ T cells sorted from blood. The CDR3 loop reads CASSLWQGAYNEQFF. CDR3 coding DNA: TGCGCCAGCAGCTTATGGCAGGGAGCCTACAATGAGCAGTTCTTC.